This paragraph reports one T cell receptor (beta chain). What it binds is unknown. Primers included in the PCR were 60 Vbeta and 13 Jbeta primers. The assay was immunoSEQ multiplex PCR, and TCRdb's table has in-frame clones only and misses some. The top ten hold approximately 2.5% of the sample, which has 220,000 or so clones, approximately 78% seen once. The sample belongs to a study of cytomegalovirus exposure and HLA in healthy donors. Study results and limitations: It was shown in a later analysis that HLA-associated TCR beta chains were more clonally expanded than other, equally common chains. It was likely that a cluster of highly shared sequence variants was a sequencing artifact. A later analysis found most CMV-associated TCR beta chains apparently HLA-restricted.

V was cut by 4 bases and J by 6 bases, with 16 bases left in between. The CDR3 runs 15 residues. Germline CDR1 is SGHRS and CDR2 is YFSETQ. The sequenced sample was PBMCs. This chain uses TRBV5-1 with TRBJ2-2; D gene ambiguous. The clonotype comes from a woman between 40 and 55 years old in good health and CMV-seronegative. For the CDR3, the DNA is TGCGCCAGCAGCCCCACTCCTAATCTCCCCGGGGAGCTGTTTTTT. Its protein product is CASSPTPNLPGELFF.